The 7 T cell receptor beta chains reported below all come from one sample, sequenced in a study of CD8+ T cells in alopecia areata. RNA was isolated and reverse transcribed to cDNA, the sequencing template. Profiled with immunoSEQ multiplex PCR; TCRdb holds only in-frame clones, not every one. Seen here are about 170,000 clones, about 70% observed once, and the top ten hold approximately 10%. Specimen: CD8+ T cells sorted from blood, collected at week 0. These receptors originate from a human donor with alopecia areata.

The chain carries TRBV4-1 and TRBJ2-7; 8 bases are shared with TRBD1. This CDR3 has 16 amino acids. Losses at the gene ends were 0 bases for V and 5 bases for J; bases not matched to a gene: 9. Germline assignment: CDR1 MGHRA and CDR2 YSYEKL. The DNA for the CDR3 is TGCGCCAGCAGCCAAGAGGGTAGACAGGGGAGCCACGAGCAGTACTTC. This codes for CASSQEGRQGSHEQYF.

The rearrangement joins TRBV27 to TRBJ1-2; 9 nucleotides align to TRBD1. The CDR3 contains 15 residues. Per germline, CDR1 MNHEY and CDR2 SMNVEV (reference sequence). V lost 5 bases to trimming and J lost 2 bases; unmatched junction nucleotides: 6. In DNA form, the CDR3 reads TGTGCCAGCAGTCGGACAGGGGCTGGAAACTATGGCTACACCTTC. Translation gives CASSRTGAGNYGYTF.

This chain links TRBV30 with TRBJ1-1; no definite D call. CDR1 GTSNPN and CDR2 SVGIG come from the germline V gene (reference sequence). V was pared by 2 bases and J by 4 bases, with 11 bases between. CDR3 length: 13 amino acids. For the CDR3, the DNA is TGTGCCTGGAGTTCGAGCCTGGCCACTGAAGCTTTCTTT. It encodes CAWSSSLATEAFF.

The CDR3 DNA follows: TGTGCCAGCAGCCTAGGGGGGTACAATGAGCAGTTCTTC. It yields the protein CASSLGGYNEQFF. This rearrangement joins TRBV5-6 to TRBJ2-1; D may match TRBD1 or TRBD2 (6 bases each). Between the trimmed V and J ends, which lost 4 bases and 4 bases, there was a span of 9 bases. There are 13 residues in the CDR3. From germline, CDR1 is SGHDT and CDR2 YYEEEE.

This chain links TRBV4-1 with TRBJ2-5, with a weak D call TRBD2 (5 bases). CDR3 length equals 13 residues. Germline-derived CDR1 and CDR2 are MGHRA and YSYEKL. The V gene lost 1 base and the J gene lost 4 bases, with 7 bases spanning the gap. The CDR3 region is CASSQAGGETQYF. The CDR3 DNA follows: TGCGCCAGCAGCCAAGCAGGAGGAGAGACCCAGTACTTC.

CDR3 sequence reads: CSASGTRELFF. In nucleotides, the CDR3 is TGCAGCGCCTCCGGGACAAGGGAGCTGTTTTTT. The chain couples TRBV29-1 to TRBJ2-2; perhaps TRBD1 as D (6 bases). This CDR3 has 11 residues. Deletions cut 7 bases from V and 9 bases from J, with 12 bases between. The germline gives CDR1 SQVTM, CDR2 ANQGSEA.

This chain links TRBV7-9 with TRBJ2-1; 15 bases match TRBD2. V shed 5 bases, J shed 0 bases, and the junction held 5 bases outside the gene matches. The CDR3 has 18 residues. Germline V CDR1 and CDR2: SEHNR, FQNEAQ (reference sequence). The DNA of the CDR3 is TGTGCCAGCAGCCCCCGGACTAGCGGGGGGGTCTCCTACAATGAGCAGTTCTTC. It yields the protein CASSPRTSGGVSYNEQFF.